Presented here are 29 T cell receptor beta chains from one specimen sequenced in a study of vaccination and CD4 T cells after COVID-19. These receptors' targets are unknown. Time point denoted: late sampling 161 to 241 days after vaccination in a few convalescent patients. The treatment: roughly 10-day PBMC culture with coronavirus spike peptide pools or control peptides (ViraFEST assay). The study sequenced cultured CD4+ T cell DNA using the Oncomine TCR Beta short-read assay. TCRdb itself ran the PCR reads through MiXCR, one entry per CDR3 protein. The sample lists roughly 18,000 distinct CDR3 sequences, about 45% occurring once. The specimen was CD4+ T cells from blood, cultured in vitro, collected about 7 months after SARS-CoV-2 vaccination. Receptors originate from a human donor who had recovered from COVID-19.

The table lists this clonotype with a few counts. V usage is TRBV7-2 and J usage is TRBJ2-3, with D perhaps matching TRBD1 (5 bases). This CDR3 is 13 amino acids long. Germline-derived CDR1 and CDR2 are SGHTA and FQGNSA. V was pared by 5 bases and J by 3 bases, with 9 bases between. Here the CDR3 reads CASSTGATDTQYF. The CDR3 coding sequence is TGTGCCAGCAGCACTGGGGCAACAGATACGCAGTATTTT.

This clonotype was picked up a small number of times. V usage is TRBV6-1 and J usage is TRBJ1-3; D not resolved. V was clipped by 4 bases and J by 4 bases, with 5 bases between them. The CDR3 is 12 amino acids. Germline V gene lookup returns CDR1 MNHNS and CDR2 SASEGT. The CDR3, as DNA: TGTGCCAGCAGTGTTCTCGGAAACACCATATATTTT. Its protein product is CASSVLGNTIYF.

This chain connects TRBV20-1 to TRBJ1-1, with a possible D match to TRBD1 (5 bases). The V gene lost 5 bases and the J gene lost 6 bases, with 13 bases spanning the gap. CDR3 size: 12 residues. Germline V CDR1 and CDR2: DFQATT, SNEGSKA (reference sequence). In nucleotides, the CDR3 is TGCAGTGCTCCGAAGCAGGGTTCTGAAGCTTTCTTT. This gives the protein CSAPKQGSEAFF.

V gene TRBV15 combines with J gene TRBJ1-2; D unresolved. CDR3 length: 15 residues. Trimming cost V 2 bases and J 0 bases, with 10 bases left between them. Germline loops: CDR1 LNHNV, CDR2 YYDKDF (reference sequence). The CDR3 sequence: CATSRLTSANYGYTF. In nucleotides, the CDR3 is TGTGCCACCAGCAGACTTACCTCAGCTAACTATGGCTACACCTTC.

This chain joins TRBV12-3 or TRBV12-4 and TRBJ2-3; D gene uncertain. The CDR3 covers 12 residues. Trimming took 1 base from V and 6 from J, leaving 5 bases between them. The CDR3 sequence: CASSLETDTQYF. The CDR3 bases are TGTGCCAGCAGTTTAGAGACGGATACGCAGTATTTT.

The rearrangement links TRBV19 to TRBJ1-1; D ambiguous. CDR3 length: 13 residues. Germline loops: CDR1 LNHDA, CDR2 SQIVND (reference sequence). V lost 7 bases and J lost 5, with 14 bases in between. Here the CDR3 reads CASTGSGETEAFF. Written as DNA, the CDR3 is TGTGCCAGTACCGGGTCCGGGGAGACTGAAGCTTTCTTT.

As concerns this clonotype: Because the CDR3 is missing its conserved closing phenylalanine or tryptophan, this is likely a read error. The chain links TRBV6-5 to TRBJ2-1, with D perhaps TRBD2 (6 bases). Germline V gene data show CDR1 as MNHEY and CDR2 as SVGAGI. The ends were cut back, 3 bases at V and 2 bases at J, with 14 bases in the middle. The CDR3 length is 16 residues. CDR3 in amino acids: CASSYRTGGPYNEQFL. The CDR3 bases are TGTGCCAGCAGTTATCGCACCGGGGGTCCCTACAATGAGCAGTTCCTC.

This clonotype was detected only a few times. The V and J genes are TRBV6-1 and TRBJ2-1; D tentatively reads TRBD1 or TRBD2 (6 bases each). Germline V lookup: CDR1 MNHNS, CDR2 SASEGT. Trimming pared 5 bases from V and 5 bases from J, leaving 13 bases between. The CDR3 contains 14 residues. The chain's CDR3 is CASSRWGAHNEQFF. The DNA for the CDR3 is TGTGCCAGCAGTCGCTGGGGGGCCCACAATGAGCAGTTCTTC.

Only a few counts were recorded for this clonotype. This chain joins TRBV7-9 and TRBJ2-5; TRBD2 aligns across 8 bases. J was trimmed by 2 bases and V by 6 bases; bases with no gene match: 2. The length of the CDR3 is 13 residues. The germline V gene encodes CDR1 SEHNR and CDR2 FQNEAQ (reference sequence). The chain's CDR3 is CASSIAGQETQYF. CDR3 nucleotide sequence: TGTGCCAGCAGTATAGCGGGGCAAGAGACCCAGTACTTC.

The CDR3 sequence: CASTDRGNYGYTF. For the CDR3, the DNA is TGTGCCAGTACGGACAGGGGAAACTATGGCTACACCTTC. The V call is TRBV19, the J call TRBJ1-2, with 9 bases matching TRBD1. The CDR3 runs 13 residues. V dropped 7 bases and J dropped 2; count of bases not matched to a gene: 2. CDR1 is LNHDA and CDR2 is SQIVND in the germline V gene (reference sequence).

Written as DNA, the CDR3 is TGCGCCAGCAGCCTTGCGGTCTTGTCTAGCGGATCCTACAATGAGCAGTTCTTC. Its protein is CASSLAVLSSGSYNEQFF. The rearrangement joins TRBV4-3 to TRBJ2-1, with 7 positions matching TRBD2. The V and J ends lost 4 bases and 1 base, in that order; junction bases with no gene match: 13. CDR1 and CDR2 from the germline V gene are LGHNA and YSLEER. The CDR3 runs to 18 residues.

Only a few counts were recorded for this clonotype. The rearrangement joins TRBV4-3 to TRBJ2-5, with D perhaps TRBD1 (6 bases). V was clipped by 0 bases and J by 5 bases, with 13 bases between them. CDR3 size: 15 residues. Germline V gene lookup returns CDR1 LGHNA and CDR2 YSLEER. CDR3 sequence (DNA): TGCGCCAGCAGCCAAGATCAGCATGGGGGCGAGACCCAGTACTTC. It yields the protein CASSQDQHGGETQYF.

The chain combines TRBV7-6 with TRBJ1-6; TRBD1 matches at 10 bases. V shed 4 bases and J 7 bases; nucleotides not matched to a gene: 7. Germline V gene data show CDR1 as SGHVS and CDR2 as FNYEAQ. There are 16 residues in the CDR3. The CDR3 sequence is CASSSRPGQGNSPLHF. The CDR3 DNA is TGTGCCAGCAGCTCACGACCGGGACAGGGGAATTCACCCCTCCACTTT.

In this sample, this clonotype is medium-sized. CDR3 in DNA: TGTGCCAGTAGTATTGAGGACAATTCACCCCTCCACTTT. Residues: CASSIEDNSPLHF. The chain employs TRBV19 and TRBJ1-6; D gene ambiguous. Germline V gene lookup returns CDR1 LNHDA and CDR2 SQIVND (reference sequence). V was trimmed by 3 bases and J by 7 bases, leaving 7 bases between them. The CDR3 runs to 13 residues.

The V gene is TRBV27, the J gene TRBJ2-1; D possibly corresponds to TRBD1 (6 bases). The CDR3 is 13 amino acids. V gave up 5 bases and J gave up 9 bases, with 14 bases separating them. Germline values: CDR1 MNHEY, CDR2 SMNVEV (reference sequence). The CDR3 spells CASSIKQGSEQFF. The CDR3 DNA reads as TGTGCCAGCAGTATCAAACAGGGTTCTGAGCAGTTCTTC.

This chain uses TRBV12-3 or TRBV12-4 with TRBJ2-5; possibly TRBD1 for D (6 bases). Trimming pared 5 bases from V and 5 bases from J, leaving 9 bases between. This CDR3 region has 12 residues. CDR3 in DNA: TGTGCCAGCAGTCCTAGGGGGGAGACCCAGTACTTC. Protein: CASSPRGETQYF.

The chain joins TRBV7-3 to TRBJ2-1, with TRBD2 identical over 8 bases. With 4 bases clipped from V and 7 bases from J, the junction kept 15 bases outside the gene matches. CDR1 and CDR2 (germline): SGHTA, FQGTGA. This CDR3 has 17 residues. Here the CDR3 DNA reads TGTGCCAGCAGCTCCCCCGATCCTTGGCGGGAGGAGAATGAGCAGTTCTTC. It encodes CASSSPDPWREENEQFF.

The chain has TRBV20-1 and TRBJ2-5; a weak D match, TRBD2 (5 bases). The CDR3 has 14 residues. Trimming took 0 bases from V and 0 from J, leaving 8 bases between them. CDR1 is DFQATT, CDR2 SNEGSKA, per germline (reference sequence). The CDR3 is CSAREDLHQETQYF. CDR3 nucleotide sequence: TGCAGTGCTAGAGAGGACTTACACCAAGAGACCCAGTACTTC.

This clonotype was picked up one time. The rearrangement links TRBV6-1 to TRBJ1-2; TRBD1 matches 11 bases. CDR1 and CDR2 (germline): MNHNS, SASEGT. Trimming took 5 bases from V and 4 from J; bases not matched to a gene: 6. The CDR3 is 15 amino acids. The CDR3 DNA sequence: TGTGCCAGCAGTACAGGACAGGGGGCAATCTATGGCTACACCTTC. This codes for CASSTGQGAIYGYTF.

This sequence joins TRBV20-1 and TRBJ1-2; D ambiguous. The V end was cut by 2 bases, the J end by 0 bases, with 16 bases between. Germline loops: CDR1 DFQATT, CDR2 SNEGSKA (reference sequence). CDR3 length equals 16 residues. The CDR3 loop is CSARLTGRHPNYGYTF. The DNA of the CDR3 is TGCAGTGCTAGACTCACGGGCCGCCACCCTAACTATGGCTACACCTTC.

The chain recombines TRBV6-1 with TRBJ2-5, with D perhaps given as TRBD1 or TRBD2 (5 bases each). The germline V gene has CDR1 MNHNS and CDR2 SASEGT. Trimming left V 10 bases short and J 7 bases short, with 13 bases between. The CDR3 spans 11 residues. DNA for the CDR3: TGTGCCACCCTGGGGGTTGGGACCCAGTACTTC. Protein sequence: CATLGVGTQYF.

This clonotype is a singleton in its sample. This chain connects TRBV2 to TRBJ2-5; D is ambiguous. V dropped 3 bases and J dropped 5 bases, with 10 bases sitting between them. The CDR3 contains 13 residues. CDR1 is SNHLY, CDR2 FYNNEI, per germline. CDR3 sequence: CASSDGLGETQYF. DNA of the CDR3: TGTGCCAGCAGTGACGGGCTCGGGGAGACCCAGTACTTC.

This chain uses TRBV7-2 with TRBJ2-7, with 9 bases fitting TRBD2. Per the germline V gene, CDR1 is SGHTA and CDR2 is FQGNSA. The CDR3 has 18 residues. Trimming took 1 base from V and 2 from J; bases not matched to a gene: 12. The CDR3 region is CASSLGVSGSSPPYEQYF. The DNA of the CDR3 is TGTGCCAGCAGCTTAGGGGTTAGCGGGAGTTCCCCTCCCTACGAGCAGTACTTC.

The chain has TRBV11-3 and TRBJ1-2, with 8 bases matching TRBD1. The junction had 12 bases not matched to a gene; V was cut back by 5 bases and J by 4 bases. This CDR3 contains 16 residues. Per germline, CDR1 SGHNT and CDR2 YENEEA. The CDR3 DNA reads TGTGCCAGCAGCCCAGGGGGCGAGCGGGGCGTCTATGGCTACACCTTC. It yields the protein CASSPGGERGVYGYTF.

In nucleotides, the CDR3 is TGCAGTGCCCCGACCCCCACGACTAGCGGGGACAATGAGCAGTTCTTC. Protein product: CSAPTPTTSGDNEQFF. The chain combines TRBV20-1 with TRBJ2-1; 11 bases match TRBD2. This CDR3 spans 16 amino acids. The V gene end was trimmed by 6 bases and the J gene end by 5 bases; junction bases not matched to a gene: 12. Germline CDR1 reads DFQATT; CDR2 reads SNEGSKA (reference sequence).

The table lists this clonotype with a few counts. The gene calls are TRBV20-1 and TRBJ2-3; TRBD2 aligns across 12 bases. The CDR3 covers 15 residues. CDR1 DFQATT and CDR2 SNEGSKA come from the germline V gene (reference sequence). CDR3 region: CSAQGLAGNTDTQYF. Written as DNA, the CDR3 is TGCAGCGCCCAAGGACTAGCGGGAAACACAGATACGCAGTATTTT.

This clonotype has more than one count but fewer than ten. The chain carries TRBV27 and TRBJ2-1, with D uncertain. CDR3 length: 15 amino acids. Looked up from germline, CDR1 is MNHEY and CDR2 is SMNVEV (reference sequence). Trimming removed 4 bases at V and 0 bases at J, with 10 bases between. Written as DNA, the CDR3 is TGTGCCAGCAGTTCAAGGACGAGCTCCTACAATGAGCAGTTCTTC. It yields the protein CASSSRTSSYNEQFF.

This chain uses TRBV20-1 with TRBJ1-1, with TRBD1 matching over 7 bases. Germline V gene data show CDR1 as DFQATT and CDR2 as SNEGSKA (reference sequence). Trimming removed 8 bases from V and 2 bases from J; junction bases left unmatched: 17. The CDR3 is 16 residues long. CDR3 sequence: CSTDRTGRMDNTEAFF. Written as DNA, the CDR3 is TGCAGTACTGACAGGACAGGCCGAATGGACAACACTGAAGCTTTCTTT.

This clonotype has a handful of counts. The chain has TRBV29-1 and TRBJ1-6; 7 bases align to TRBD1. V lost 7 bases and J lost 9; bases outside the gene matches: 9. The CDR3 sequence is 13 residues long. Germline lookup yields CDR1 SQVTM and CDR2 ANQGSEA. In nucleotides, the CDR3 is TGCAGCGCCTTGACAGGGCCGGGTTCACCCCTCCACTTT. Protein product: CSALTGPGSPLHF.